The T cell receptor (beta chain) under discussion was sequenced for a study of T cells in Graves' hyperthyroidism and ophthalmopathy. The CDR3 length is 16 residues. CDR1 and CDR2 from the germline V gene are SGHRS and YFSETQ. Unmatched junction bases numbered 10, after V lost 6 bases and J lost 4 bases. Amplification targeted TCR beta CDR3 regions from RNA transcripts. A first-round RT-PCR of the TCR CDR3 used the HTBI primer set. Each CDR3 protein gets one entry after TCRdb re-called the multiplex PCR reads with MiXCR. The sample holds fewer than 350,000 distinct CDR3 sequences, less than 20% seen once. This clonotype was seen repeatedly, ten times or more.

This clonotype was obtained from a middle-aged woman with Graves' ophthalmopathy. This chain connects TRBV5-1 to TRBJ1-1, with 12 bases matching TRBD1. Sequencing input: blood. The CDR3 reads CASKRDRGREGTEAFF. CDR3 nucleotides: TGCGCCAGCAAGAGGGACAGGGGGCGTGAGGGCACTGAAGCTTTCTTT.